This T cell receptor (beta chain) originates from a study of shared clonotypes between healthy human individuals (dated by TCRdb to the early 2020s). About the investigation overall: The cohort included three men and a couple of women between 18 and 49 years of age. For each donor, three plates each were used for CD4 naive and CD4 memory, two plates were used for CD8 naive, and one plate was used for CD8 memory. Blood TCR repertoires of 5 or 6 healthy adults were deeply sequenced to estimate repertoire size and the extent of clonotype sharing between individuals. Libraries were prepared and TCR repertoires were sequenced by different laboratories using diverse techniques, in order to increase sequencing depth and limit assay-specific biases. Per donor, leukapheresis produced somewhere between about 0.85 and 9.5 billion PBMCs. What the authors observed across the whole study: Sampling was limited to blood, and TCR repertoires in tissue likely differ from TCR repertoires in blood. Pairwise subsampling led to the expectation that sequencing depth would affect the degree of clonotype sharing among donors. Clonotypes shared by all four sorted-subset donors showed higher generation probabilities than non-shared clonotypes. About 5% of naive CD4, 3% to 4% of naive CD8, roughly 2.5% of memory CD4, and more than 0.35% of memory CD8 clonotypes were shared across a handful of donors. Because the study included a small number of donors, the genetic and exposure-history diversity represented was limited. Rarefaction of sorted-subset datasets indicated incomplete sequencing despite the large sequencing depth. Naive subsets generally had larger estimated clonotype richness than memory subsets did.

About this clone: Its recognized antigen is unknown. Per-base qualities were not stored, and no clone one base away is much larger.

For the CD8 naive samples, CD45RO-negative cells were positively selected for CCR7, yielding a CD45RA+CCR7+ population from which TemRA cells were excluded. Donors were healthy HIV-negative adults with no recently reported acute infections or vaccinations. Every donor was a Caucasian adult residing in Nashville, Tennessee, USA. Blood was collected by leukapheresis, and PBMCs were isolated by Ficoll-Histopaque density gradient centrifugation and then cryopreserved in liquid nitrogen vapor phase. Analytical flow cytometry was used to check the purity and quantity of each magnetically sorted T cell population. From each sorted fraction, genomic DNA was isolated and quantified by UV absorbance on a Nanodrop 2000c. The germline ends are 21 bases apart after V is trimmed by 5 bases and J by 5 bases. CDR3 length: 16 amino acids, cysteine to phenylalanine. The sequence is cut down to CDR3 DNA, 48 bases in frame from base 1. The germline V gene encodes CDR1 SEHNR and CDR2 FQNEAQ (reference sequence).

TCR CDR3 regions were amplified from genomic DNA by multiplex PCR using the deep immunoSEQ assay. Genomic DNA extracted from each cell subset was distributed evenly over all wells of several immunoSEQ 96-well plates, and each plate served as one replicate. For sorted subsets, approximately 0.2 ug of genomic DNA, equivalent to 25,000 to 35,000 T cell genomes, went into each replicate PCR. Purified libraries were quantified with a Qubit 3.0 fluorometer, sized on a Bioanalyzer 2100, and re-quantified with the KAPA Library Quantification kit. Every immunoSEQ 96-well plate was sequenced on a dedicated single-read 150-cycle Illumina NextSeq 550 flow cell. From the authors' description of their analysis: The immunoSEQ output contained only junctional sequences without quality scores, so filtering could not match that applied to full-length reads. To assign V/J genes and CDR3, sequences were annotated using PyIR, a Python wrapper for IgBLAST v1.9, with IMGT germline references. Any read was removed if the V/J assignment was weak (E-value above 1e-6), the CDR3 was missing, or the read contained stop codons, out-of-frame junctions, or ambiguous translated residues. V3J clonotypes were defined as sequences sharing an identical inferred V gene, J gene, and CDR3 amino acid sequence. To compute the percentage overlap between repertoires, the number of shared unique clonotypes was divided by the size of the smaller repertoire. RTK rarefaction, the Chao1 estimator, and Recon v2.1 estimates of unobserved clonotypes were used to assess repertoire richness. For all TCRbeta clonotypes obtained by the gDNA method from several donors, generation probabilities were computed with OLGA. The source is immuneACCESS, and TCRdb retained only in-frame sequences with V and J called. Part of the clones is not carried over; for the studies checked, unresolved V genes explain less than half of this, and the remainder is unexplained. V, J and clone size derive from that table, while D and trimming were established from the DNA sequence. Across this sample there are some 1,900,000 clones, with about 95% seen only once. Of the sample, approximately 1% falls within the top ten clones.

The specimen was naive CD8+ T cells sorted from blood. The sample's cell subset or site, from its label and the paper: CD45RA+CCR7+. The rearrangement combines TRBV7-9 with TRBJ1-2; the D segment could be TRBD1, given 5 matching bases. The TCR was taken from a man aged 18 to 29 in good health. The base sequence is TGTGCCAGCAGCCCCGGGGGAGTATCCAGAGTTTATGGCTACACCTTC. This translates into CASSPGGVSRVYGYTF.